Shown below are 10 T cell receptor beta chains from a single sample sequenced in a study of CD8 T cells in Susac syndrome. RNA was extracted with the RNeasy kit, and a quantity of roughly 0.45 to 1 ug was reverse transcribed using random hexamers. TCRdb re-derived calls from the immunoSEQ multiplex PCR reads in MiXCR, one entry per CDR3 protein. The sample includes about 300,000 distinct CDR3 sequences, about 91% of them seen just once. The sample taken for sequencing was CD4+ T cells from PBMCs. The receptors here all came from a human donor with multiple sclerosis.

The chain has TRBV19 and TRBJ2-2; D is unresolved. Trimming took 3 bases from V and 3 from J, leaving 5 bases between them. The CDR3 is 13 amino acids. The germline V gene has CDR1 LNHDA and CDR2 SQIVND (reference sequence). The chain's CDR3 is CASSIRDTGELFF. CDR3 DNA sequence: TGTGCCAGTAGTATTCGGGACACCGGGGAGCTGTTTTTT.

This chain uses TRBV7-2 with TRBJ2-1; D perhaps matches TRBD2 (6 bases). Deletions cut 3 bases from V and 4 bases from J, with 13 bases between. The CDR3 is made up of 15 amino acids. The V gene's germline CDR1 is SGHTA and CDR2 FQGNSA. For the CDR3, the DNA is TGTGCCAGCAGCTTCGATTCCGGGACTTACAATGAGCAGTTCTTC. It encodes CASSFDSGTYNEQFF.

The chain combines TRBV6-5 with TRBJ2-7; maybe TRBD2 (7 bases). V was trimmed by 2 bases and J by 7 bases, leaving 18 bases between them. This CDR3 region has 15 residues. CDR1 is MNHEY and CDR2 is SVGAGI in the germline V gene. CDR3 protein: CASSYQRGARGEQYF. CDR3 DNA sequence: TGTGCCAGCAGTTACCAACGGGGGGCCCGCGGGGAGCAGTACTTC.

This clonotype was recorded only once. J is TRBJ2-5 and V is TRBV6-5, with a tentative D call TRBD2 (7 bases). Trimming pared 2 bases from V and 2 bases from J, leaving 18 bases between. CDR1 is MNHEY, CDR2 SVGAGI, per germline. The CDR3 runs 17 residues. CDR3 in DNA: TGTGCCAGCAGTTACGTCCCGGGGGGCCCCACTCAAGAGACCCAGTACTTC. Its translation is CASSYVPGGPTQETQYF.

In its sample, this clonotype was seen a few times. The CDR3 DNA follows: TGCGCCAGCAGTCAATCACGGCGGGAGGTCTCCTACGAGCAGTACTTC. This gives the protein CASSQSRREVSYEQYF. The rearrangement joins TRBV23-1 to TRBJ2-7; TRBD2 aligns across 8 bases. TRBV23-1 counts as an open reading frame of uncertain function. This CDR3 contains 16 residues. The V and J ends lost 0 bases and 0 bases, in that order; junction bases with no gene match: 4.

CDR3 residues: CASSLRLAKETQYF. CDR3 DNA: TGTGCCAGCAGCCTGCGACTAGCTAAGGAGACCCAGTACTTC. The genes are TRBV3-1 and TRBJ2-5, with TRBD2 identical over 7 bases. CDR1 LGHDT and CDR2 YNNKEL come from the germline V gene (reference sequence). This CDR3 is 14 amino acids long. V was pared by 4 bases and J by 5 bases, with 7 bases of the junction left unmatched.

The rearrangement uses TRBV24-1 and TRBJ2-1; 12 positions match TRBD2. With V trimmed by 5 bases and J by 1 base, 23 bases remained unmatched. Germline V gene sequence: CDR1 KGHDR, CDR2 SFDVKD. This CDR3 is 23 amino acids long. CDR3 coding DNA: TGTGCCACCAGTGCCTATCTAGCGGGAGGGTTTGGTTCCCCGGTAGGGTCCTACAATGAGCAGTTCTTC. Encoded protein: CATSAYLAGGFGSPVGSYNEQFF.

The genes are TRBV3-1 and TRBJ2-7; weak D call: TRBD1 (5 bases). Trimming shortened V by 4 bases and J by 3 bases, and 16 bases separated the two germline ends. The CDR3 is made up of 15 amino acids. From germline, CDR1 is LGHDT and CDR2 YNNKEL (reference sequence). The CDR3, as DNA: TGTGCCAGCAGCCCCCGTAGGGGCGGAAACTACGAGCAGTACTTC. It yields the protein CASSPRRGGNYEQYF.

The chain joins TRBV3-1 to TRBJ2-5, with 7 positions matching TRBD2. The V and J ends lost 6 bases and 3 bases, in that order; junction bases with no gene match: 10. The V gene's germline CDR1 is LGHDT and CDR2 YNNKEL (reference sequence). The CDR3 covers 15 residues. The CDR3 is CASSPPSGLKETQYF. DNA for the CDR3: TGTGCCAGCAGTCCGCCCTCGGGACTAAAAGAGACCCAGTACTTC.

This chain links TRBV28 with TRBJ2-7; 13 bases agree with TRBD2. Germline V gene lookup returns CDR1 MDHEN and CDR2 SYDVKM. This CDR3 comprises 16 residues. Germline trimming cut 6 bases from V and 4 bases from J; bases unmatched to any gene: 9. CDR3 protein: CASSSARTSGSYEQYF. The CDR3 DNA sequence: TGTGCCAGCAGCTCGGCTAGGACTAGCGGGAGTTACGAGCAGTACTTC.